This TCR beta chain was identified during a study of T-cell memory formation after mild COVID-19 (dated by TCRdb to about 2021). Regarding the complete study: TCR sequence clusters from the two donors were found to be largely donor specific. Longitudinal TCRalpha and TCRbeta repertoire sequencing tracked T-cell clones expanding and contracting after mild COVID-19 in a couple of donors. Two young, previously healthy adult volunteers made up the cohort, one male and one female.

TCRdb records Illumina NovaSeq 6000 as the sequencer. Using 5'RACE with constant-segment primers, TCRalpha and TCRbeta cDNA libraries were constructed, with sample barcodes and unique molecular identifiers added in the process. Trizol reagent was used to extract RNA from every sample. Amplification of the libraries took two PCR steps, and the second step added a second sample barcode plus Illumina TruSeq adapters. Libraries were sequenced on an Illumina NovaSeq with 2 x 150 bp paired-end reads. Per the original workflow: Demultiplexing of reads and collapsing into UMI-guided consensus sequences were performed with migec v1.2.7. Using mixcr v2.1.11, UMI consensuses were aligned to TRA and TRB V and J templates and then assembled into clonotypes. A clonotype was counted as expanded or contracted only if both edgeR and NoisET called the change significant, with noise models trained on biological replicates. For edgeR calls, the thresholds were a false discovery rate-adjusted p below 0.01 and a log2 fold-change of 1. As an exploratory analysis of dynamics, max-normalized trajectories of the 1000 most abundant clonotypes were examined by PCA with hierarchical clustering. Separately sequenced CD4+ and CD8+ repertoires were used to assign the CD4 or CD8 phenotype of responding clones. TCRdb itself trimmed the public reads at Q25 with fastp, ran MiXCR and retained productive beta chains. Rows merge per CDR3 protein into single entries with the most common DNA and genes. Clone size and V and J calls follow TCRdb, not the original study. The sample includes 150,000 to 200,000 distinct CDR3 sequences, with around a third observed a single time. 12% of the sample lies in the top ten.

Findings and caveats that apply to the study as a whole: Contracting CD4+ clones were found mainly in CM and EM memory subsets, while CD8+ clones were enriched in EMRA. SARS-CoV-2 specificity was not confirmed for the second-wave clones peaking on day 37. From day 15 to 85, contracting clones showed balanced CD4/CD8 phenotypes, whereas a second wave of clones that expanded from day 15 to 37 leaned towards CD4+. Some responding clones were found in pre-infection memory, which suggests that pre-existing cross-reactive memory T cells took part in the SARS-CoV-2 response. Only two mild cases were covered in the study, and larger cohorts including severe cases with pre-infection samples were considered necessary.

Per the germline V gene (reference sequence), DFQATT is the CDR1 and SNEGSKA is the CDR2. The CDR3, cysteine through phenylalanine, is 14 amino acids long. Of all the DNA, just the CDR3 is kept, 42 bases in frame from base 1. At the junction V is shortened by 3 bases and J by 2 bases, with 11 bases in between. Ficoll-Paque density gradient centrifugation was used to isolate PBMCs. Regarding this clonotype: Its target antigen remains unknown. Per-base qualities were not stored, and no clone one base away is much larger.

The sequence was collected from an adult woman who had mild COVID-19 (a few samples of this study predate the infection). The sample titles of this study are shuffled in the database, so cell type and time point are left out; the donor was told from shared clones. Sequences were obtained from PBMCs or a T cell subset sorted from them (not recorded which). The chain employs TRBV20-1 and TRBJ1-3, with TRBD1 as a weak D call on 5 bases. This receptor carries the CDR3 CSARDMVTGNTIYF. The nucleotide sequence reads TGCAGTGCTAGGGACATGGTTACTGGAAACACCATATATTTT.